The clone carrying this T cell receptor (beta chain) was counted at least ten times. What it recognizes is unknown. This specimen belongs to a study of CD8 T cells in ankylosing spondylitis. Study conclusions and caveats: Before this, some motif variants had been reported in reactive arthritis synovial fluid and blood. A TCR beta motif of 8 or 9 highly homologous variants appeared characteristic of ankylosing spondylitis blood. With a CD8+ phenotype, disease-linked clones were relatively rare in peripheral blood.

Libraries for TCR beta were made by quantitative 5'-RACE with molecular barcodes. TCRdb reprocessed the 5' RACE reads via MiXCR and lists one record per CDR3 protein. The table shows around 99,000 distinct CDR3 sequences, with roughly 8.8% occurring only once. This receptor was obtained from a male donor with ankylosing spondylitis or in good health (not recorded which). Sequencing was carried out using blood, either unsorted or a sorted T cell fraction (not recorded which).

The CDR3 sequence: CASSQENSGGSYEQYF. The CDR3 nucleotides are TGTGCCAGCAGCCAAGAGAATAGCGGGGGGTCCTACGAGCAGTACTTC. The J gene is TRBJ2-7, the V gene TRBV4-2, with 10 bases lining up with TRBD2. From germline, CDR1 is LGHNA and CDR2 YNFKEQ. With 0 bases clipped from V and 1 base from J, the junction kept 3 bases outside the gene matches. The CDR3 is made up of 16 amino acids.